The 13 T cell receptor beta chains reported below all come from one sample, sequenced in a study of cytomegalovirus exposure and HLA in healthy donors. Profiling relied on immunoSEQ multiplex PCR, and the TCRdb table lists in-frame clones only, not all of them. This table has about 120,000 clones, about nine tenths appearing once. The source material was PBMCs. Receptors were obtained from a woman aged 18-29 years in good health and CMV-seronegative.

The rearrangement links TRBV14 to TRBJ1-2; the match to TRBD1 covers 8 bases. This CDR3 contains 14 residues. CDR1 and CDR2 from the germline V gene are SGHDN and FVKESK. Trimming cost V 1 base and J 3 bases; bases outside gene matches: 1. CDR3 sequence reads: CASSQATGDYGYTF. In DNA form, the CDR3 reads TGTGCCAGCAGCCAAGCGACAGGGGACTATGGCTACACCTTC.

V is TRBV5-4 and J is TRBJ2-3; D is undetermined. Germline V gene sequence: CDR1 SGHNT, CDR2 YYREEE (reference sequence). This CDR3 region has 12 residues. V was trimmed by 3 bases and J by 2 bases, leaving 4 bases between them. CDR3 loop: CASSSITDTQYF. CDR3 in DNA: TGTGCCAGCAGCTCCATCACAGATACGCAGTATTTT.

V and J are TRBV1 and TRBJ2-3; the D call of TRBD2 is as the table states it, not checked on the DNA. TRBV1 is labeled a pseudogene. This CDR3 is 23 amino acids long. CDR3 protein: CTSSQETCLMDKGLAGGGDTQYF. CDR3 in DNA: TGCACCAGCAGCCAAGAGACTTGTCTCATGGATAAGGGACTAGCGGGAGGAGGAGATACGCAGTATTTT.

J is TRBJ2-1 and V is TRBV7-3; 10 bases are a match to TRBD2. The germline V gene has CDR1 SGHTA and CDR2 FQGTGA. Trimming took 5 bases from V and 14 from J; bases not matched to a gene: 12. The CDR3 is 14 amino acids. The CDR3 DNA follows: TGTGCCAGCAGCCAAAGAGGCCTAGCGGGAGAGGAGTTCTTC. The encoded protein is CASSQRGLAGEEFF.

The chain recombines TRBV14 with TRBJ1-1; D is unresolved. Trimming removed 0 bases at V and 4 bases at J, with 15 bases between. This CDR3 has 16 residues. Germline V CDR1 and CDR2: SGHDN, FVKESK. The DNA of the CDR3 is TGTGCCAGCAGCCAAGATTCGGGAGGGTTCGGCACTGAAGCTTTCTTT. Protein: CASSQDSGGFGTEAFF.

DNA for the CDR3: TGCGCCAGCAGCCTACCGGGACAGGGGGCTTACGAGCAGTACTTC. Translated, it gives CASSLPGQGAYEQYF. This chain uses TRBV5-1 with TRBJ2-7; 12 bases align to TRBD1. Germline V gene data show CDR1 as SGHRS and CDR2 as YFSETQ. The CDR3 is made up of 15 amino acids. The J segment lost 4 bases and the V segment lost 4 bases, leaving 6 bases of the junction unmatched.

The chain joins TRBV29-1 to TRBJ2-6, with 9 bases fitting TRBD1. Germline loops: CDR1 SQVTM, CDR2 ANQGSEA. The CDR3 is 17 residues long. Trimming took 7 bases from V and 2 from J; bases not matched to a gene: 12. CDR3 in amino acids: CSAEDRGKDAGANVLTF. The CDR3 nucleotides are TGCAGCGCCGAGGACAGGGGCAAGGACGCTGGGGCCAACGTCCTGACTTTC. Drawing the rest from reference TRBV29-1 and TRBJ2-6, the complete variable domain is SAVISQKPSRDICQRGTSLTIQCQVDSQVTMMFWYRQQPGQSLTLIATANQGSEATYESGFVIDKFPISRPNLTFSTLTVSNMSPEDSSIYLCSAEDRGKDAGANVLTFGAGSRLTVL.

The CDR3 reads CASIWNTEAFF. The CDR3 coding sequence is TGTGCCAGCATATGGAACACTGAAGCTTTCTTT. This rearrangement joins TRBV6-1 to TRBJ1-1; D is undetermined. Deletions cut 7 bases from V and 1 base from J, with 4 bases between. The CDR3 is 11 amino acids. Germline CDR1 is MNHNS and CDR2 is SASEGT.

The chain recombines TRBV5-4 with TRBJ1-1; D perhaps matches TRBD1 (6 bases). CDR1 is SGHNT, CDR2 YYREEE, per germline (reference sequence). The CDR3 is made up of 15 amino acids. Trimming cost V 5 bases and J 1 base, with 15 bases left between them. CDR3 sequence: CASSPLGQKNTEAFF. The CDR3 DNA reads as TGTGCCAGCAGTCCCCTCGGACAGAAGAACACTGAAGCTTTCTTT.

Comments on this clone: Relative to the germline gene, one junction end is altered; a read error may explain this. The chain recombines TRBV9 with TRBJ1-4; no clear D gene. The V gene's germline CDR1 is SGDLS and CDR2 YYNGEE. The CDR3 extends over 16 amino acids. CDR3 amino acids: CANSAGSYATNEKLFF. In DNA, the CDR3 is TGTGCCAACAGCGCCGGGTCCTATGCAACTAATGAAAAACTGTTTTTT.

The chain uses TRBV10-1 and TRBJ2-7, with D possibly being TRBD1 (6 bases). The CDR3 consists of 16 residues. Trimming shortened V by 3 bases and J by 0 bases, and 15 bases separated the two germline ends. In germline, CDR1 is WNHNN, CDR2 SYGVQD (reference sequence). The CDR3 loop reads CASSDDPRTVSYEQYF. DNA for the CDR3: TGCGCCAGCAGTGATGATCCGAGGACAGTCTCCTACGAGCAGTACTTC.

This chain uses TRBV7-3 with TRBJ1-1; 7 bases align to TRBD1. The V and J ends lost 5 bases and 8 bases, in that order; junction bases with no gene match: 8. Germline values: CDR1 SGHTA, CDR2 FQGTGA. The CDR3 is 13 amino acids. CDR3 protein: CASSPGGPTEAFF. In nucleotides, the CDR3 is TGTGCCAGCAGCCCAGGGGGACCAACCGAAGCTTTCTTT.

This clone was found once. V is TRBV14 and J is TRBJ2-5; 10 positions match TRBD2. The junction had 7 bases not matched to a gene; V was cut back by 1 base and J by 5 bases. Germline values: CDR1 SGHDN, CDR2 FVKESK. This CDR3 spans 16 amino acids. The CDR3 DNA reads as TGTGCCAGCAGCCAAGCGGGTAGCGGGAGGTCGGAGACCCAGTACTTC. The encoded protein is CASSQAGSGRSETQYF.